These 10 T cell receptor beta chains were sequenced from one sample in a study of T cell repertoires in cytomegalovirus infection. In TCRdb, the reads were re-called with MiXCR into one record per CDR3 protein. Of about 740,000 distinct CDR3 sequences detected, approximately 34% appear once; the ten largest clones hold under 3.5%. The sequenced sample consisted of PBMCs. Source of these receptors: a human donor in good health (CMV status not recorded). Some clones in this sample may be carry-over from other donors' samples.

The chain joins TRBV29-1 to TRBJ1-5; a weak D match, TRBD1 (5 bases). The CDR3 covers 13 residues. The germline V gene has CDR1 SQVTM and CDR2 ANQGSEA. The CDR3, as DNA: TGCAGTTTCGGACATGGAGGGAATCAGCCCCAGCATTTT. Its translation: CSFGHGGNQPQHF.

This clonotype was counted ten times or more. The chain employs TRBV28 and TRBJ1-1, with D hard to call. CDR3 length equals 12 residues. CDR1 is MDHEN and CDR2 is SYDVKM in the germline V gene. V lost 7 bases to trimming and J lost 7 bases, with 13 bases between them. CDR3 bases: TGTGCCAGCAAGTTACGTCGGGATGAAGCTTTCTTT. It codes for CASKLRRDEAFF.

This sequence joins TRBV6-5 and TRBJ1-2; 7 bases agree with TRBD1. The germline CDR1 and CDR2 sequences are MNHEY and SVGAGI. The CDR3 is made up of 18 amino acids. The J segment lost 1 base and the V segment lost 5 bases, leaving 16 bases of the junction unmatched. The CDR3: CASSEKRQGPLLNYGYTF. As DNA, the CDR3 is TGTGCCAGCAGTGAAAAACGACAGGGACCTTTACTTAACTATGGCTACACCTTC.

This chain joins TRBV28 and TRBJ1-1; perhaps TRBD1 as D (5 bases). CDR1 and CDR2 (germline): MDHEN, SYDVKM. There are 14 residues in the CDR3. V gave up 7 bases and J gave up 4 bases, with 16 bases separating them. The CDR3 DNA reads TGTGCCAGCACCTCTCCTTCGGGGGGCACTGAAGCTTTCTTT. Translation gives CASTSPSGGTEAFF.

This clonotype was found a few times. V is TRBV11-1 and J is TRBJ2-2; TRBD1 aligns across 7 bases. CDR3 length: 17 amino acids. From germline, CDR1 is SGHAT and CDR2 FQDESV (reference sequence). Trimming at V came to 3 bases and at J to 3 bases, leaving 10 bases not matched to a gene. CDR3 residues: CASSLIGGRRDTGELFF. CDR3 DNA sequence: TGTGCCAGCAGCTTGATAGGGGGCCGTCGCGACACCGGGGAGCTGTTTTTT.

CDR3 loop: CASSLGAEAANEQFF. The DNA of the CDR3 is TGTGCCAGCAGCTTAGGGGCGGAAGCAGCCAATGAGCAGTTCTTC. V usage is TRBV7-6 and J usage is TRBJ2-1; D is uncertain. This CDR3 comprises 15 residues. Trimming stripped 1 base from V and 6 bases from J, with 13 bases between. Germline V gene data show CDR1 as SGHVS and CDR2 as FNYEAQ.

This CDR3 is CSVEEGQYTEAFF. The CDR3 DNA follows: TGCAGCGTTGAAGAAGGACAGTACACTGAAGCTTTCTTT. The chain couples TRBV29-1 to TRBJ1-1, with D tentatively TRBD1 (6 bases). CDR3 size: 13 residues. Trimming left V 0 bases short and J 3 bases short, with 8 bases between. CDR1 SQVTM and CDR2 ANQGSEA come from the germline V gene.

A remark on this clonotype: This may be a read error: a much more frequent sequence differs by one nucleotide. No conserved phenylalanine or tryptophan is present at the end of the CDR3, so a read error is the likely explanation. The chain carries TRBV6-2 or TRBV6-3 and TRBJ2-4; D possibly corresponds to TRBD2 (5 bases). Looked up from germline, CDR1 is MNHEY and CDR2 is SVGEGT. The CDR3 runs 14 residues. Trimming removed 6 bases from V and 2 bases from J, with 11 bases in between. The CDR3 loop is CASSITGTKNIQYL. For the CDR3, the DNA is TGTGCCAGCAGCATTACGGGGACCAAAAACATTCAGTACTTA.

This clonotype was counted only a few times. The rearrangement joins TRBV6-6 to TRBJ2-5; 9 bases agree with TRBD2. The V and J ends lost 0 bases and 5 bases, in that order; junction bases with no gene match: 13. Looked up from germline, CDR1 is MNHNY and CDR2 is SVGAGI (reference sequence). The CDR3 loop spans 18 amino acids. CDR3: CASSYSRPRSGGGETQYF. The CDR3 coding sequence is TGTGCCAGCAGTTACTCCCGACCCCGTAGCGGGGGAGGCGAGACCCAGTACTTC.

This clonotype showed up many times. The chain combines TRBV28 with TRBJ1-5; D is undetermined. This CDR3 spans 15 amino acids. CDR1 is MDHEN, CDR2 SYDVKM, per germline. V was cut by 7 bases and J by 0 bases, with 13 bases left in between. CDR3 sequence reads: CASKETGFSNQPQHF. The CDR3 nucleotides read TGTGCCAGCAAGGAGACCGGATTTAGCAATCAGCCCCAGCATTTT.